The 8 T cell receptor beta chains listed next were all sequenced from one sample in a study of cytomegalovirus exposure and HLA in healthy donors. The primer mix had 60 Vbeta and 13 Jbeta primers. The table came from immunoSEQ multiplex PCR; TCRdb's copy has only in-frame clones and leaves some out. The sample has more than 200,000 clones, 60% to 85% seen once. The sequencing input was PBMCs. These receptors were taken from a man aged 35 to 55 in good health and CMV-seronegative.

The sample holds one count of this clone. The chain joins TRBV7-2 to TRBJ1-2; TRBD1 is a possible D gene (6 bases). Trimming took 5 bases from V and 7 from J, leaving 20 bases between them. Germline loops: CDR1 SGHTA, CDR2 FQGNSA. CDR3 length: 15 amino acids. The CDR3 loop reads CASSPSRGARGGYTF. The CDR3 nucleotides are TGTGCCAGCAGCCCAAGCAGGGGAGCTAGGGGTGGCTACACCTTC.

The chain combines TRBV5-4 with TRBJ1-2, with D possibly matching TRBD1 (5 bases). The CDR3 has 16 residues. V was shortened by 0 bases and J by 4 bases, with 16 bases between the two germline ends. Germline CDR1 reads SGHNT; CDR2 reads YYREEE (reference sequence). The CDR3 spells CASSLGTKGSAYGYTF. CDR3 DNA: TGTGCCAGCAGCTTGGGTACAAAGGGGTCGGCCTATGGCTACACCTTC.

The V gene is TRBV7-9, the J gene TRBJ2-7, with 7 bases that match TRBD1. The CDR3 is 14 amino acids. CDR1 SEHNR and CDR2 FQNEAQ come from the germline V gene (reference sequence). The V gene end was trimmed by 6 bases and the J gene end by 0 bases; junction bases not matched to a gene: 5. The CDR3 bases are TGTGCCAGCAGACACCGACAGGGCTCCTACGAGCAGTACTTC. Translated, it gives CASRHRQGSYEQYF. Filled out from reference TRBV7-9 and TRBJ2-7, the complete variable domain reads DTGVSQNPRHKITKRGQNVTFRCDPISEHNRLYWYRQTLGQGPEFLTYFQNEAQLEKSRLLSDRFSAERPKGSFSTLEIQRTEQGDSAMYLCASRHRQGSYEQYFGPGTRLTVT.

V gene TRBV27 combines with J gene TRBJ1-4; a weak D match, TRBD1 (6 bases). This CDR3 region has 12 residues. Germline V gene sequence: CDR1 MNHEY, CDR2 SMNVEV (reference sequence). The V gene lost 8 bases and the J gene lost 5 bases, with 9 bases spanning the gap. In DNA, the CDR3 is TGTGCCAGCCAGGGGCCGAATGAAAAACTGTTTTTT. It is translated as CASQGPNEKLFF. Full variable domain (remainder filled in from reference TRBV27 and TRBJ1-4): EAQVTQNPRYLITVTGKKLTVTCSQNMNHEYMSWYRQDPGLGLRQIYYSMNVEVTDKGDVPEGYKVSRKEKRNFPLILESPSPNQTSLYFCASQGPNEKLFFGSGTQLSVL.

The gene calls are TRBV14 and TRBJ2-1; 11 nucleotides match TRBD2. The CDR3 runs 14 residues. Germline loops: CDR1 SGHDN, CDR2 FVKESK. V was pared by 7 bases and J by 5 bases, with 4 bases of the junction left unmatched. The CDR3 reads CASKAGLADNEQFF. The CDR3 DNA is TGTGCCAGCAAGGCGGGACTAGCGGACAATGAGCAGTTCTTC.

This chain joins TRBV28 and TRBJ2-1; possibly TRBD2 for D (5 bases). Trimming shortened V by 4 bases and J by 6 bases, and 7 bases separated the two germline ends. Germline V gene data show CDR1 as MDHEN and CDR2 as SYDVKM. This CDR3 spans 12 amino acids. The CDR3 region is CASSSLVNEQFF. The CDR3 DNA sequence: TGTGCCAGCAGTTCACTAGTCAATGAGCAGTTCTTC.

CDR3 loop: CASSQRGSATEAFF. The CDR3 DNA sequence: TGTGCCAGCAGCCAAAGAGGATCGGCCACTGAAGCTTTCTTT. The chain combines TRBV4-2 with TRBJ1-1, with no clear D. Trimming took 2 bases from V and 4 from J, leaving 11 bases between them. The CDR3 runs to 14 residues. The germline CDR1 and CDR2 sequences are LGHNA and YNFKEQ.

This chain links TRBV9 with TRBJ1-2, with D tentatively TRBD1 (6 bases). Trimming pared 5 bases from V and 4 bases from J, leaving 18 bases between. Germline assignment: CDR1 SGDLS and CDR2 YYNGEE. The CDR3 has 15 residues. CDR3 bases: TGTGCCAGCAGTGAACAGGGATCGGCTCGCTATGGCTACACCTTC. The encoded protein is CASSEQGSARYGYTF.